These T cell receptor beta chains were read from a single sample in a study of T cell responses to AZD1222 COVID-19 vaccine. The method was immunoSEQ multiplex PCR; TCRdb's version includes in-frame clones alone and lacks a portion of them. The repertoire holds roughly 120,000 clones, with 88% as singletons. The sample was peripheral blood, taken 28 days after the second AZD1222 dose. Receptors originate from an adult who received the AZD1222 COVID-19 vaccine. The CDR3 runs from the conserved cysteine through the conserved F or W. A D gene is named only where the DNA matches it firmly. Rows may omit the clone size; those that give it use once, few, many or a size class.

d_call	v_call	j_call	cdr3_length	clone_size	cdr3_nt	cdr3_aa
TRBD1	TRBV7-2	TRBJ1-1	14	once	TGTGCCAGCAGCATAACAGGGGGCGTTCCTGAAGCTTTCTTT	CASSITGGVPEAFF
NA	TRBV14	TRBJ1-6	15	NA	TGTGCCAGCAGCCAAGGTTCCGCTTCTGTCTCACCCCTCCACTTT	CASSQGSASVSPLHF
NA	TRBV13	TRBJ1-6	16	NA	TGTGCCAGCAGCTTATCCCCAAACCCCTATAATTCACCCCTCCACTTT	CASSLSPNPYNSPLHF
NA	TRBV7-9	TRBJ1-4	15	NA	TGTGCCAGCAGCTTGCCCGGGGCAGCTAATGAAAAACTGTTTTTT	CASSLPGAANEKLFF
NA	TRBV7-8	TRBJ1-2	14	once	TGTGCCAGCAGCTCGTCTGGGGTTAACTATGGCTACACCTTC	CASSSSGVNYGYTF
NA	TRBV5-1	TRBJ2-3	15	NA	TGCGCCAGCAGCTCGTATGGGACTAGCACAGATACGCAGTATTTT	CASSSYGTSTDTQYF
NA	TRBV4-2	TRBJ1-5	16	NA	TGTGCCAGCAGCCGATCCTCAGGGGATGGCCGTCAGCCCCAGCATTTT	CASSRSSGDGRQPQHF
TRBD2	TRBV7-9	TRBJ2-1	16	NA	TGTGCCAGCAGGGCTCTGCGGGGGGACCTATACAATGAGCAGTTCTTC	CASRALRGDLYNEQFF
NA	TRBV7-9	TRBJ2-3	15	NA	TGTGCCAGCAGCTCACGGACAACTAGCACAGATACGCAGTATTTT	CASSSRTTSTDTQYF
NA	TRBV6-6	TRBJ1-4	16	NA	TGTGCCAGCAGTTACTCAGGGGAAGCAACTAATGAAAAACTGTTTTTT	CASSYSGEATNEKLFF
NA	TRBV3-1/TRBV3-2	TRBJ1-1	14	once	TGTGCCAGCAGCCAAGACCCGGGGCGAACTGAAGCTTTCTTT	CASSQDPGRTEAFF
TRBD1	TRBV28	TRBJ1-5	17	few	TGTGCCAGCCGGACAGGGAGGGGCCTCTATAGCAATCAGCCCCAGCATTTT	CASRTGRGLYSNQPQHF
TRBD2	TRBV6-2/TRBV6-3	TRBJ2-2	16	NA	TGTGCCAGCAGTCAGAGACTAGCGGGGGGGCCCGGGGAGCTGTTTTTT	CASSQRLAGGPGELFF
TRBD1	TRBV29-1	TRBJ2-7	15	once	TGCAGCGTTGAAGCCTTGGGACAGGGGTTCTACGAGCAGTACTTC	CSVEALGQGFYEQYF
NA	TRBV9	TRBJ2-3	13	NA	TGTGCCAGCAGCGTAGGGTCGGGAAATACGCAGTATTTT	CASSVGSGNTQYF
NA	TRBV7-9	TRBJ1-2	12	NA	TGTGCCAGCAGCTTTCCTAGCTATGGCTACACCTTC	CASSFPSYGYTF
NA	TRBV2	TRBJ1-5	12	NA	TGTGCCAGCACCATGGACGATCAGCCCCAGCATTTT	CASTMDDQPQHF
NA	TRBV25-1	TRBJ1-5	14	NA	TGTGCCAGCAGTGAAGAAGGACCCAATCAGCCCCAGCATTTT	CASSEEGPNQPQHF
NA	TRBV19	TRBJ2-5	14	NA	TGTGCCAGTAGTGCCCGACCGGGCGGAGAGACCCAGTACTTC	CASSARPGGETQYF
NA	TRBV9	TRBJ1-1	16	NA	TGTGCCAGCAGCGTAGGAGTTAGTTTAATGAACACTGAAGCTTTCTTT	CASSVGVSLMNTEAFF
NA	TRBV20-1	TRBJ2-3	9	once	TGCAGCTTCGGGGATACGCAGTATTTT	CSFGDTQYF
TRBD2	TRBV19	TRBJ2-2	16	NA	TGTGCCAGTACCAGACTAGCGGGGGGGAGCACCGGGGAGCTGTTTTTT	CASTRLAGGSTGELFF
NA	TRBV18	TRBJ1-1	13	once	TGTGCCAGCTCACCAGGACTTAACACTGAAGCTTTCTTT	CASSPGLNTEAFF
TRBD1	TRBV7-8	TRBJ2-7	15	NA	TGTGCCAGCAGCTTAGCGTCGACAGGGGTCTACGAGCAGTACTTC	CASSLASTGVYEQYF
NA	TRBV7-9	TRBJ2-3	14	NA	TGTGCCAGCGGAACAGGAGGATTCACAGATACGCAGTATTTT	CASGTGGFTDTQYF
TRBD1	TRBV28	TRBJ1-1	15	NA	TGTGCCAGCAGTCCCATCGGGACAGCGAACACTGAAGCTTTCTTT	CASSPIGTANTEAFF
NA	TRBV7-9	TRBJ2-2	14	NA	TGTGCCAGCAGTCCCCCCGTATCAACCGGGGAGCTGTTTTTT	CASSPPVSTGELFF
NA	TRBV18	TRBJ1-4	14	NA	TGTGCCAGCTCGCGACAGGCAACTAATGAAAAACTGTTTTTT	CASSRQATNEKLFF
TRBD2	TRBV10-3	TRBJ2-7	16	NA	TGTGCCATCAGTGACCCGCCGGGAGGTGGGGTCTACGAGCAGTACTTC	CAISDPPGGGVYEQYF
NA	TRBV3-1/TRBV3-2	TRBJ2-5	14	NA	TGTGCCAGCAGCCAACCAGGGACGGTGGAGACCCAGTACTTC	CASSQPGTVETQYF
NA	TRBV15	TRBJ1-5	15	NA	TGTGCCACCAGCAGAGACAAGGGGGTCAGTCAGCCCCAGCATTTT	CATSRDKGVSQPQHF
TRBD1	TRBV4-2	TRBJ2-5	15	NA	TGTGCCAGCAGCCCCGACAGGGGGGGCCAAGAGACCCAGTACTTC	CASSPDRGGQETQYF
TRBD1	TRBV7-8	TRBJ1-6	15	NA	TGTGCCAGCAGCTCTGGACAGGGCGGTAATTCACCCCTCCACTTT	CASSSGQGGNSPLHF
TRBD1	TRBV7-9	TRBJ2-7	14	NA	TGTGCCAGCAGCTTGGGACAGGGCTTTTGGGAGCAGTACTTC	CASSLGQGFWEQYF
NA	TRBV19	TRBJ1-2	12	NA	TGTGCCAGTAGTATAGTTCCCTATGGCTACACCTTC	CASSIVPYGYTF
TRBD2	TRBV6-5	TRBJ2-3	15	NA	TGTGCCAGCAGTTCGGGACTAGCGGGGTGGGATACGCAGTATTTT	CASSSGLAGWDTQYF
TRBD1	TRBV19	TRBJ1-2	16	NA	TGTGCCAGTAGCCCAAAAGGGACAGGGAGAGGATATGGCTACACCTTC	CASSPKGTGRGYGYTF
TRBD1	TRBV5-1	TRBJ1-3	14	NA	TGCGCCAGCAGCGGACAGGGTACTGGAAACACCATATATTTT	CASSGQGTGNTIYF
NA	TRBV27	TRBJ1-4	16	NA	TGTGCCAGCAGTTCAAGACGGGGGGCATCTAATGAAAAACTGTTTTTT	CASSSRRGASNEKLFF
TRBD2	TRBV19	TRBJ2-1	16	NA	TGTGCCAGTAGCCCCCGAGGACTAGCGGACTACAATGAGCAGTTCTTC	CASSPRGLADYNEQFF
TRBD1	TRBV18	TRBJ2-3	15	NA	TGTGCCAGCTCGCCGACAGGGTTCCCCACAGATACGCAGTATTTT	CASSPTGFPTDTQYF
NA	TRBV5-5	TRBJ2-3	16	NA	TGTGCCAGCAGCTTGCAGCCAGCACTTGGGGGAGATACGCAGTATTTT	CASSLQPALGGDTQYF
TRBD1	TRBV19	TRBJ2-7	14	NA	TGTGCCAGTAGTACACAGGGGGCGGACTACGAGCAGTACTTC	CASSTQGADYEQYF
NA	TRBV11-2	TRBJ1-5	13	NA	TGTGCCAGCAGCTTAGACAGGGGCCAGCCCCAGCATTTT	CASSLDRGQPQHF
TRBD1	TRBV19	TRBJ1-4	13	NA	TGTGCCAGCAGAGACAGGGCTAATGAAAAACTGTTTTTT	CASRDRANEKLFF
NA	TRBV19	TRBJ1-1	16	NA	TGTGCCAGTACCGGCGCCCGGGGGGGGATGAACACTGAAGCTTTCTTT	CASTGARGGMNTEAFF
NA	TRBV6-5	TRBJ1-1	14	NA	TGTGCCAGCAGTTACACAGGGTGGGGCACTGAAGCTTTCTTT	CASSYTGWGTEAFF
NA	TRBV5-6	TRBJ1-4	14	NA	TGTGCCAGCAGTGGTATTCGGCAGGAGGAAAAACTGTTTTTT	CASSGIRQEEKLFF
NA	TRBV7-2	TRBJ1-6	12	NA	TGTGCCAGCAGCCCTGGCAATTCACCCCTCCACTTT	CASSPGNSPLHF
NA	TRBV5-4	TRBJ1-1	15	NA	TGTGCCAGCAGCACCGCAGGGGTCGTGAACACTGAAGCTTTCTTT	CASSTAGVVNTEAFF
NA	TRBV6-4	TRBJ2-1	16	NA	TGTGCCAGCAGTGACATGAGCATAGCTTCCTACAATGAGCAGTTCTTC	CASSDMSIASYNEQFF
NA	TRBV5-4	TRBJ2-3	16	NA	TGTGCCAGCAGCTCAGGTTTAGGGTCTAGCACAGATACGCAGTATTTT	CASSSGLGSSTDTQYF